This T cell receptor beta chain was retrieved from a study of regulatory T cells in long-lasting Graves disease. Sequencing libraries for TCR beta were prepared with iRepertoire HTBI primers and Arm-PCR of CDR3 regions. TCRdb used MiXCR to reprocess the multiplex PCR reads, holding one entry per CDR3 protein. The table includes about 470,000 distinct CDR3 sequences, 15% to 20% detected once. CDR3 size: 16 residues. V lost 4 bases to trimming and J lost 0 bases, with 13 bases between them. CDR1 and CDR2 (germline): SGDLS, YYNGEE. The time point here: newly diagnosed GD, antithyroid drugs for less than 3 months. With RNA extracted from PBMCs as input, the TCR library was made. These data were likewise used in another study, on T cells in Graves' hyperthyroidism and ophthalmopathy.

The sample was peripheral blood mononuclear cells (PBMCs), taken at new diagnosis, from a patient treated with antithyroid drugs. The chain links TRBV9 to TRBJ2-2; D not resolved. The TCR was taken from a man in his forties with Graves disease. CDR3 sequence reads: CASSPRQIANTGELFF. In DNA, the CDR3 is TGTGCCAGCAGCCCTCGACAAATCGCGAACACCGGGGAGCTGTTTTTT.